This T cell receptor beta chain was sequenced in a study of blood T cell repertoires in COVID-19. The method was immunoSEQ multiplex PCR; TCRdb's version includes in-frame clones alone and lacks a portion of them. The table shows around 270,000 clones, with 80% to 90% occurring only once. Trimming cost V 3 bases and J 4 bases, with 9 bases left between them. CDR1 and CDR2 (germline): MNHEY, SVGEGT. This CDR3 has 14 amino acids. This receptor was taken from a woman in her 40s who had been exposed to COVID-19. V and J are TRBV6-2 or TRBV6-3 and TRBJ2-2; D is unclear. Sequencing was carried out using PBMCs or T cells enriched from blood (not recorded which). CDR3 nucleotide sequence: TGTGCCAGCAGTTATCTACAGTCCACCGGGGAGCTGTTTTTT. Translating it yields CASSYLQSTGELFF.